Each of the 2 T cell receptor beta chains below was sequenced from the same sample in a study of PD-L1 blockade in urothelial cancer. Only in-frame clones appear in the TCRdb table, and some are missing; sequencing was by immunoSEQ multiplex PCR. In the table there are some 90,000 clones, more than 80% of which are singletons. Time point given: pretreatment peripheral blood. The sequencing used PBMCs, collected around atezolizumab (anti-PD-L1) treatment. These receptors all stem from a woman aged 80 or over with urothelial cancer.

The chain joins TRBV18 to TRBJ2-7; TRBD1 matches at 8 bases. The CDR3 extends over 15 amino acids. V was pared by 1 base and J by 6 bases, with 8 bases of the junction left unmatched. CDR1 is KGHSH, CDR2 LQKENI, per germline. The CDR3, as DNA: TGTGCCAGCTCACCACGGACAGGGCAAAGCGGCGAGCAGTACTTC. Translated, it gives CASSPRTGQSGEQYF.

This clone has only one observation. The gene calls are TRBV19 and TRBJ1-4, with 9 bases aligning to TRBD1. V shed 3 bases and J 7 bases; nucleotides not matched to a gene: 9. Germline V gene sequence: CDR1 LNHDA, CDR2 SQIVND (reference sequence). The CDR3 is made up of 16 amino acids. The CDR3, as DNA: TGTGCCAGTAGTATCTTAGGGACAGGGAGGAGTGAAAAACTGTTTTTT. The encoded protein is CASSILGTGRSEKLFF.